This T cell receptor (beta chain) emerged from a study of cytomegalovirus exposure and HLA in healthy donors. The ends were cut back, 3 bases at V and 2 bases at J, with 14 bases in the middle. CDR1 and CDR2 (germline): KGHSH, LQKENI. The CDR3 has 17 amino acids. The PCR was carried out with 60 Vbeta primers and 13 Jbeta primers. The repertoire was sequenced with immunoSEQ multiplex PCR; TCRdb's copy has only in-frame clones and lacks some. The top ten hold around 10% of the sample, which has over 30,000 clones, about 70% seen once. The receptor was derived from a man aged 35 to 55 in good health and CMV-seropositive. The chain uses TRBV18 and TRBJ2-6; D is uncertain. Source material: PBMCs. CDR3 residues: CASSPTQTTTGANVLTF. In DNA, the CDR3 is TGTGCCAGCTCACCCACCCAAACAACTACTGGGGCCAACGTCCTGACTTTC.